Listed here are 9 T cell receptor beta chains from one sample, sequenced in a study of radiotherapy plus CTLA-4 blockade in lung cancer. Clones were sequenced by immunoSEQ multiplex PCR, and TCRdb holds only the in-frame ones, with some missing. The repertoire has about 39,000 clones, roughly 79% of them found once; the top ten carry 20% to 30%. Here the sequenced sample was peripheral blood, taken from a patient treated with radiotherapy plus ipilimumab. The source is a human donor with non-small cell lung cancer that progressed on radiotherapy plus ipilimumab.

This clone was seen a single time. The gene calls are TRBV13 and TRBJ1-1; D unclear. There are 13 residues in the CDR3. Germline CDR1 and CDR2: PRHDT and FYEKMQ (reference sequence). V was clipped by 5 bases and J by 3 bases, with 10 bases between them. CDR3 region: CASSPQPDTEAFF. DNA of the CDR3: TGTGCCAGCAGCCCCCAACCAGACACTGAAGCTTTCTTT. The full variable domain, rest sourced from reference TRBV13 and TRBJ1-1, is AAGVIQSPRHLIKEKRETATLKCYPIPRHDTVYWYQQGPGQDPQFLISFYEKMQSDKGSIPDRFSAQQFSDYHSELNMSSLELGDSALYFCASSPQPDTEAFFGQGTRLTVV.

The gene calls are TRBV4-1 and TRBJ1-1; D call uncertain. Germline assignment: CDR1 MGHRA and CDR2 YSYEKL. The CDR3 is 15 amino acids. Trimming left V 4 bases short and J 1 base short, with 13 bases between. CDR3 residues: CASSLTFPTNTEAFF. The CDR3 DNA is TGCGCCAGCAGCCTTACGTTTCCTACGAACACTGAAGCTTTCTTT.

This sequence joins TRBV9 and TRBJ2-5, with 7 nucleotides matching TRBD2. V lost 0 bases and J lost 5; bases outside the gene matches: 10. Germline V gene lookup returns CDR1 SGDLS and CDR2 YYNGEE. The CDR3 contains 16 residues. Written as DNA, the CDR3 is TGTGCCAGCAGCGTAGCAGGGAGGGCGACCCGGGAGACCCAGTACTTC. Translated: CASSVAGRATRETQYF.

The chain is built from TRBV6-5 and TRBJ1-6, with D unresolved. Trimming left V 6 bases short and J 7 bases short, with 13 bases between. This CDR3 has 14 residues. CDR1 is MNHEY, CDR2 SVGAGI, per germline. CDR3 in amino acids: CASRWGGSNSPLHF. The DNA for the CDR3 is TGTGCCAGCAGGTGGGGAGGGAGCAATTCACCCCTCCACTTT.

The V and J genes are TRBV2 and TRBJ1-5; 7 bases map to TRBD1. Germline V lookup: CDR1 SNHLY, CDR2 FYNNEI. This CDR3 is built from 15 residues. V gave up 6 bases and J gave up 0 bases; unmatched junction bases: 5. The CDR3 protein is CASRRRQGSNQPQHF. The CDR3 DNA sequence: TGTGCCAGCAGAAGACGACAGGGTAGCAATCAGCCCCAGCATTTT.

The chain combines TRBV12-5 with TRBJ2-2, with 10 bases aligning to TRBD1. The V gene's germline CDR1 is LGHNT and CDR2 FRNRAP. This CDR3 has 16 amino acids. The V gene end was trimmed by 0 bases and the J gene end by 6 bases; junction bases not matched to a gene: 4. The CDR3 DNA reads as TGTGCTAGTGGTTTGGTACTAGGGACAGGGGCCGGGGAGCTGTTTTTT. Its protein product is CASGLVLGTGAGELFF. Looking up the rest from reference TRBV12-5 and TRBJ2-2 gives the full variable domain: DARVTQTPRHKVTEMGQEVTMRCQPILGHNTVFWYRQTMMQGLELLAYFRNRAPLDDSGMPKDRFSAEMPDATLATLKIQPSEPRDSAVYFCASGLVLGTGAGELFFGEGSRLTVL.

This chain connects TRBV6-6 to TRBJ1-1; TRBD1 matches at 8 bases. The CDR3 is made up of 15 amino acids. Germline V lookup: CDR1 MNHNY, CDR2 SVGAGI (reference sequence). V was clipped by 6 bases and J by 5 bases; unmatched bases: 11. The DNA of the CDR3 is TGTGCCAGCAGCCCCGGGGACAGGCCTGGGACTGAAGCTTTCTTT. Encoded protein: CASSPGDRPGTEAFF.

This chain links TRBV7-9 with TRBJ2-2; the match to TRBD2 covers 11 bases. Looked up from germline, CDR1 is SEHNR and CDR2 is FQNEAQ (reference sequence). The V gene end was trimmed by 5 bases and the J gene end by 6 bases; junction bases not matched to a gene: 8. CDR3 length: 16 amino acids. For the CDR3, the DNA is TGTGCCAGCAGCCCCTATAGCGGGGGGGCCTCCGGGGAGCTGTTTTTT. It translates to CASSPYSGGASGELFF.

The chain's CDR3 is CASSDTGTSGTVGGQYF. Here the CDR3 DNA reads TGTGCCAGCAGCGATACCGGGACTAGCGGGACCGTGGGGGGGCAGTATTTT. The J gene is TRBJ2-3, the V gene TRBV7-3, with 13 bases identical to TRBD2. V lost 5 bases, J lost 11 bases, and 16 bases stayed unmatched. The CDR3 length is 17 residues. Germline CDR1 and CDR2: SGHTA and FQGTGA.